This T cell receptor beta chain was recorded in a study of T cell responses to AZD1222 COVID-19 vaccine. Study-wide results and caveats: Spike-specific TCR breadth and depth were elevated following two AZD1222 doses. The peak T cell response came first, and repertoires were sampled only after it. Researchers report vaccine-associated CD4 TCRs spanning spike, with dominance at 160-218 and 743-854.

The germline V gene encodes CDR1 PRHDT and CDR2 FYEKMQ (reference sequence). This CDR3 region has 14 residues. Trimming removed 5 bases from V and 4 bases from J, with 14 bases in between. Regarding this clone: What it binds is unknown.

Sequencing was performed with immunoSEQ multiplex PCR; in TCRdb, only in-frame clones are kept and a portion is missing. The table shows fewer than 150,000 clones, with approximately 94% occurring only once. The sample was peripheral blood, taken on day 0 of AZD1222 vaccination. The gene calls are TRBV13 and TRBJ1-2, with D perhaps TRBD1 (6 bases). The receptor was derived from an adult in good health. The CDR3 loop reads CASSRIGGPYGYTF. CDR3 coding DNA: TGTGCCAGCAGCCGGATAGGGGGTCCCTATGGCTACACCTTC.